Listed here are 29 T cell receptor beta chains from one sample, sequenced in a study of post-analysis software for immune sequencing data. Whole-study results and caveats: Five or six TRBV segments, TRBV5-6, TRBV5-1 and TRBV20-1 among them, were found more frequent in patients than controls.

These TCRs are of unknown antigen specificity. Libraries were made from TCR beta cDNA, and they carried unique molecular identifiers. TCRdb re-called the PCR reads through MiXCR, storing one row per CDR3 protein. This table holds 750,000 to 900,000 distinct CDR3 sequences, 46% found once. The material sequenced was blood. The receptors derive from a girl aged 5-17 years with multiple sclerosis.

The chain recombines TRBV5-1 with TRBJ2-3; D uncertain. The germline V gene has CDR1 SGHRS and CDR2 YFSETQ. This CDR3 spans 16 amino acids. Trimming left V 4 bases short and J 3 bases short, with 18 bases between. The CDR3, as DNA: TGCGCCAGCAGCCCGGCAGTGAGGAGAGGTACAGATACGCAGTATTTT. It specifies CASSPAVRRGTDTQYF.

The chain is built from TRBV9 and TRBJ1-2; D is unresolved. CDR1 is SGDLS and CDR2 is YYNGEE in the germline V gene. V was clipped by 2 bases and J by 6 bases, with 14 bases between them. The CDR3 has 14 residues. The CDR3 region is CASSVSDERHGYTF. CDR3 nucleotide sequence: TGTGCCAGCAGCGTTAGCGACGAAAGGCATGGCTACACCTTC. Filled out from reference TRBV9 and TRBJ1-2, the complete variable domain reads DSGVTQTPKHLITATGQRVTLRCSPRSGDLSVYWYQQSLDQGLQFLIQYYNGEERAKGNILERFSAQQFPDLHSELNLSSLELGDSALYFCASSVSDERHGYTFGSGTRLTVV.

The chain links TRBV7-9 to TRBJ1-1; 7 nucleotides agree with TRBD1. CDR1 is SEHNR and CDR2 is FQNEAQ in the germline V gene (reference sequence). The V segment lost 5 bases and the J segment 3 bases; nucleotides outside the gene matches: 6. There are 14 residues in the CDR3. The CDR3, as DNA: TGTGCCAGCAGCAACCCCAGGGGGGACACTGAAGCTTTCTTT. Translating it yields CASSNPRGDTEAFF. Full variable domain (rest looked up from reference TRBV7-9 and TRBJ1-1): DTGVSQNPRHKITKRGQNVTFRCDPISEHNRLYWYRQTLGQGPEFLTYFQNEAQLEKSRLLSDRFSAERPKGSFSTLEIQRTEQGDSAMYLCASSNPRGDTEAFFGQGTRLTVV.

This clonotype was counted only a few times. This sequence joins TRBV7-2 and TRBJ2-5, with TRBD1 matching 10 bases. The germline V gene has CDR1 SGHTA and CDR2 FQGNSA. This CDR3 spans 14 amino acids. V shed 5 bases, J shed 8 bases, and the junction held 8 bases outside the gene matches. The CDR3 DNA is TGTGCCAGCAGCCCGGGACAGGGGTTTCGCACCCAGTACTTC. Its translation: CASSPGQGFRTQYF.

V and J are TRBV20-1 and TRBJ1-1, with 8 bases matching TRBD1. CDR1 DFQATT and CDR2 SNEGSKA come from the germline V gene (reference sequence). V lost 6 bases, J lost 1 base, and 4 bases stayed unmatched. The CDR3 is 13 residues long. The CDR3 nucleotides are TGCAGTGCGCGACAGGGGACGAACACTGAAGCTTTCTTT. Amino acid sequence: CSARQGTNTEAFF.

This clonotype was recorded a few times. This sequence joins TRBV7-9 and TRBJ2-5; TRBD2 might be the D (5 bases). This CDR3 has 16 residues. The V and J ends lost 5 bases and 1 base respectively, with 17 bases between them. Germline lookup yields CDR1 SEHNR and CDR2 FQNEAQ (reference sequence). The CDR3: CASSTRGWGSQETQYF. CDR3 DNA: TGTGCCAGCAGCACTCGAGGGTGGGGAAGCCAAGAGACCCAGTACTTC.

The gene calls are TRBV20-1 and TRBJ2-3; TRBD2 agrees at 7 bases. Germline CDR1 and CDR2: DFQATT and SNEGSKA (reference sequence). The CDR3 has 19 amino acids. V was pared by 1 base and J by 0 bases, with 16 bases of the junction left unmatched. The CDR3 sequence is CSARGLTSAPYTSTDTQYF. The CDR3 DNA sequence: TGCAGTGCTAGAGGGTTAACTAGCGCACCGTACACTAGCACAGATACGCAGTATTTT.

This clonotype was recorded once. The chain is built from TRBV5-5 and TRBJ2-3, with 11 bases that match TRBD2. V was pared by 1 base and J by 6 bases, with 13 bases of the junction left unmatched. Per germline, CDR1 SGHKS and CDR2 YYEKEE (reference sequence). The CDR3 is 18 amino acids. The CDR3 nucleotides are TGTGCCAGCAGCTTGCAGGACAGGGGACTAGCGGCCCCGGATACGCAGTATTTT. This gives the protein CASSLQDRGLAAPDTQYF.

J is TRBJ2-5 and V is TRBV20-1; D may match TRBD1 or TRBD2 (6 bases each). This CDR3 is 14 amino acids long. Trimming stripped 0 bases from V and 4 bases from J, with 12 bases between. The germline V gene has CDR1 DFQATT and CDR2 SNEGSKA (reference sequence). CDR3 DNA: TGCAGTGCTAGAGATGTGGGGGGCCGAGAGACCCAGTACTTC. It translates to CSARDVGGRETQYF.

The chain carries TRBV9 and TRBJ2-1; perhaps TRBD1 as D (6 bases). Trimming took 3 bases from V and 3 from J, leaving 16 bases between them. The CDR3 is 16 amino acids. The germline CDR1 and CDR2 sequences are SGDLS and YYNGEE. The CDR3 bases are TGTGCCAGCAGCGAGAGGGACACGAAGGGCTACAATGAGCAGTTCTTC. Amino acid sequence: CASSERDTKGYNEQFF.

The CDR3 nucleotides are TGTGCCAGCAGTTTTTTGGGTAGTGAGCAGTTCTTC. It specifies CASSFLGSEQFF. The genes are TRBV27 and TRBJ2-1, with D hard to call. CDR1 and CDR2 from the germline V gene are MNHEY and SMNVEV (reference sequence). The germline V and J ends were trimmed by 3 bases and 9 bases, with 9 bases remaining between them. This CDR3 comprises 12 residues.

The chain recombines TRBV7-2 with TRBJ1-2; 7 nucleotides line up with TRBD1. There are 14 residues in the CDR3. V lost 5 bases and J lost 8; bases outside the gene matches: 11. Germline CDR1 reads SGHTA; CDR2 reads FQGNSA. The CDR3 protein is CASSPQGSGAGYTF. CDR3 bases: TGTGCCAGCAGCCCACAGGGGTCCGGAGCGGGCTACACCTTC.

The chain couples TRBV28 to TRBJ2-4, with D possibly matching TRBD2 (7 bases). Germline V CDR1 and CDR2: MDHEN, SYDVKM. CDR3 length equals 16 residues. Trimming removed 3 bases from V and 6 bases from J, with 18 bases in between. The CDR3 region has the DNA TGTGCCAGCAGTTTTGGTGGCGGGGGCTGGGGAAACATTCAGTACTTC. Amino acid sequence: CASSFGGGGWGNIQYF.

Here the CDR3 reads CASSRQGQPQHF. The CDR3 bases are TGTGCCAGCAGCAGACAGGGGCAGCCCCAGCATTTT. The chain recombines TRBV14 with TRBJ1-5; 8 bases fit TRBD1. The CDR3 is 12 amino acids. J gave up 7 bases and V 5 bases, and 1 base lay outside the gene matches. CDR1 and CDR2 (germline): SGHDN, FVKESK.

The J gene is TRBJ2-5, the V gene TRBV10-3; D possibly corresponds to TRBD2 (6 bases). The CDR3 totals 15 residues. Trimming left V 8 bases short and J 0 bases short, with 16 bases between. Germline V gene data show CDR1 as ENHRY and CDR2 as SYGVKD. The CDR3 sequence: CAIGGRRGDQETQYF. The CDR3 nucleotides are TGTGCCATCGGAGGGCGGCGGGGTGACCAAGAGACCCAGTACTTC.

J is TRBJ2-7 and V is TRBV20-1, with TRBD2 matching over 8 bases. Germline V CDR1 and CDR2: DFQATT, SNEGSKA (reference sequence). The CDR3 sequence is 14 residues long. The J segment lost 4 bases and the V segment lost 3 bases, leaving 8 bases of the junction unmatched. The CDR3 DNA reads TGCAGTGCTAGCGTTCTAGCGGGCTTATACGAGCAGTACTTC. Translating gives CSASVLAGLYEQYF.

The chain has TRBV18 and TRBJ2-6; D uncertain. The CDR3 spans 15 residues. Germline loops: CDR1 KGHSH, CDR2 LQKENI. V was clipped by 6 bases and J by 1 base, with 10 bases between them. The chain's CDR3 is CASSAALSGANVLTF. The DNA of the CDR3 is TGTGCCAGCTCGGCTGCTCTGTCTGGGGCCAACGTCCTGACTTTC.

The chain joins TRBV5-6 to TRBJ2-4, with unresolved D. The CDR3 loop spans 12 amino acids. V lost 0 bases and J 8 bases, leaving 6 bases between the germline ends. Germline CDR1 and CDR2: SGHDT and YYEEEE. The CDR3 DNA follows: TGTGCCAGCAGCTTGGGTCGGGACATTCAGTACTTC. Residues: CASSLGRDIQYF. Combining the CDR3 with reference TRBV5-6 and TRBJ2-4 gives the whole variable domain DAGVTQSPTHLIKTRGQQVTLRCSPKSGHDTVSWYQQALGQGPQFIFQYYEEEERQRGNFPDRFSGHQFPNYSSELNVNALLLGDSALYLCASSLGRDIQYFGAGTRLSVL.

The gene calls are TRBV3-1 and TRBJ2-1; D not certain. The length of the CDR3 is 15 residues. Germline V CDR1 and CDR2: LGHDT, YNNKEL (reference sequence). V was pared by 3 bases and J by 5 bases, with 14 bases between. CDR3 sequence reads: CASSQAVTRNNEQFF. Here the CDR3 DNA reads TGTGCCAGCAGCCAGGCTGTTACAAGAAACAATGAGCAGTTCTTC.

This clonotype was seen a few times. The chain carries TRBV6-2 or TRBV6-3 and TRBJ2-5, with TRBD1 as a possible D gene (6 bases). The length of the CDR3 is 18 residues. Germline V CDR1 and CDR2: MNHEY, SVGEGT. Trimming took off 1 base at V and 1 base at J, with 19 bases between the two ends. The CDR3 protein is CASSYFRDIGTFQETQYF. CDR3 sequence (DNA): TGTGCCAGCAGTTACTTCCGGGACATAGGAACGTTCCAAGAGACCCAGTACTTC.

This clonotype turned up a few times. CDR3: CASSQTRLNEQFF. DNA for the CDR3: TGTGCCAGCAGCCAAACTAGACTCAATGAGCAGTTCTTC. V is TRBV4-2 and J is TRBJ2-1; D perhaps matches TRBD2 (5 bases). The length of the CDR3 is 13 residues. V was shortened by 2 bases and J by 6 bases, with 8 bases between the two germline ends. Germline assignment: CDR1 LGHNA and CDR2 YNFKEQ.

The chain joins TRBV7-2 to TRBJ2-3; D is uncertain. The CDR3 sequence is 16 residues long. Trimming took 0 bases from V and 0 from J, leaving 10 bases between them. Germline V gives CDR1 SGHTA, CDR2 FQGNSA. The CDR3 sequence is CASSLAGITSTDTQYF. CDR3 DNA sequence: TGTGCCAGCAGCTTAGCCGGCATCACTAGCACAGATACGCAGTATTTT.

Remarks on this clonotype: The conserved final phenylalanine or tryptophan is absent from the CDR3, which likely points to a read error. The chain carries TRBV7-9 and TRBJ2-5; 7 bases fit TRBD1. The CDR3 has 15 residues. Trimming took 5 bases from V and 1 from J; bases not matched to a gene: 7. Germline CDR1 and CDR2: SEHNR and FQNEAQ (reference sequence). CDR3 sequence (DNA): TGTGCCAGCAGCCGGTGGCCAGGGGGCCAAGAGACCCAGTACTAC. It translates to CASSRWPGGQETQYY.

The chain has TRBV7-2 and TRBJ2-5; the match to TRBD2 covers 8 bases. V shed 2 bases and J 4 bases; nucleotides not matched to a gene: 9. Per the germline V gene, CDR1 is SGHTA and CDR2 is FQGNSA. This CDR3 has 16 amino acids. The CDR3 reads CASSLMLSLAGETQYF. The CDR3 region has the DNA TGTGCCAGCAGCTTAATGCTCTCCCTAGCGGGAGAGACCCAGTACTTC.

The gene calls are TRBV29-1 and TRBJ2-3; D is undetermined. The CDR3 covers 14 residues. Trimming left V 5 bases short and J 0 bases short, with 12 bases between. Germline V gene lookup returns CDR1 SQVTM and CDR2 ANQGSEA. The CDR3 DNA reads TGCAGCGTTTTATCGAGACAAAGCACAGATACGCAGTATTTT. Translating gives CSVLSRQSTDTQYF.

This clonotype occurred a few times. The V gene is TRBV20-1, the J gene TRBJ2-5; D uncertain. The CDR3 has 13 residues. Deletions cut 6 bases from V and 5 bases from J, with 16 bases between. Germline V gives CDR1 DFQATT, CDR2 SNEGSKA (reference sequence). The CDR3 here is CSAKEPPNETQYF. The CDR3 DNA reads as TGCAGTGCCAAGGAACCCCCGAACGAGACCCAGTACTTC.

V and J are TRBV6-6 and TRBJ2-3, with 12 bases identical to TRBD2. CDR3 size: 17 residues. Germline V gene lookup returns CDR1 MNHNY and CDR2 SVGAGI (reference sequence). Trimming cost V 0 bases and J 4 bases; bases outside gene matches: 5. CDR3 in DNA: TGTGCCAGCAGTTACTCGAGTCTAGCGGGAGGGGCAGATACGCAGTATTTT. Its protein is CASSYSSLAGGADTQYF.

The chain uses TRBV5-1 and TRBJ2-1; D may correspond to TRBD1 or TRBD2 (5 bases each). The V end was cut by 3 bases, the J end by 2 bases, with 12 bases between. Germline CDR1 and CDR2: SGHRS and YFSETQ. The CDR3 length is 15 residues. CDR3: CASSSSGTTYNEQFF. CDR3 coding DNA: TGCGCCAGCAGCTCCTCCGGGACCACCTACAATGAGCAGTTCTTC.

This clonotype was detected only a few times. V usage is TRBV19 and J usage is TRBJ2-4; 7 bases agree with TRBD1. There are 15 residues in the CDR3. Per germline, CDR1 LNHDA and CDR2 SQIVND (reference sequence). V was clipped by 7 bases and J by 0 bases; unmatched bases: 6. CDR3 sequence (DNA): TGTGCCAGTACCACCGACAGGGTAGCCAAAAACATTCAGTACTTC. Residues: CASTTDRVAKNIQYF.